This is a list of T cell receptor beta chains from one sample in a study of blood T cell repertoires in COVID-19. This table comes from immunoSEQ multiplex PCR, and its TCRdb copy is limited to in-frame clones, with some not included. The table includes tens of thousands of clones, 75% to 85% detected once. The source material was peripheral blood. Receptor source: a human donor in a cohort sampled during active COVID-19. The CDR3 runs from the conserved cysteine through the conserved F or W. Fields, in order: V gene, J gene, clone size, D gene, CDR3 DNA, CDR3 protein. A D gene is named only where the DNA matches it firmly. Clone size is stated in some rows and not others, as once, few, many or a class when expanded.

>TRBV29-1|TRBJ1-2|-|TRBD1
TGCAGCGTTGCCCAAATCTCGACAGGGAATGTAGATGGCTACACCTTC
CSVAQISTGNVDGYTF
>TRBV19|TRBJ2-1|-|TRBD1
TGTGCCAGCAGACTAACAGGGGGCCGGTTCAATGAGCAGTTCTTC
CASRLTGGRFNEQFF
>TRBV6-2/TRBV6-3|TRBJ1-6|-|TRBD1
TGTGCCAGCAGTTACTCTGGGACAGGGGGCAACTCACCCCTCCACTTT
CASSYSGTGGNSPLHF
>TRBV6-6|TRBJ2-2|once|-
TGTGCCAGCAGTTATTCGGACTCCCGCGGGGAGCTGTTTTTT
CASSYSDSRGELFF
>TRBV7-9|TRBJ2-2|-|-
TGTGCCAGCAGCCCCCAGGTTGGTTACACCGGGGAGCTGTTTTTT
CASSPQVGYTGELFF
>TRBV18|TRBJ2-7|once|TRBD1
TGTGCCAGCTCACGGGACAGGAGCTCCTACGAGCAGTACTTC
CASSRDRSSYEQYF
>TRBV2|TRBJ2-5|-|TRBD1
TGTGCCAGCAGTGAAGATCAGACAGGGGGTGTAGAGACCCAGTACTTC
CASSEDQTGGVETQYF
>TRBV5-1|TRBJ1-4|-|-
TGCGCCAGCAGCTTGGGACAGACCGCAACTAATGAAAAACTGTTTTTT
CASSLGQTATNEKLFF
>TRBV2|TRBJ1-5|-|-
TGTGCCAGCAGAGGACAGTCTTATAGCAATCAGCCCCAGCATTTT
CASRGQSYSNQPQHF
>TRBV10-3|TRBJ2-5|few|-
TGTGCCATCGCCAGAGCAGGGGAGCAAGAGACCCAGTACTTC
CAIARAGEQETQYF
>TRBV7-6|TRBJ2-1|-|-
TGTGCCAGCAGCTTAGGTTATCGCCGGTACAATGAGCAGTTCTTC
CASSLGYRRYNEQFF
>TRBV11-3|TRBJ2-1|-|TRBD2
TGTGCCAGCAGCGCAATAGCGGGAATCTCCTACAATGAGCAGTTCTTC
CASSAIAGISYNEQFF
>TRBV7-9|TRBJ2-1|few|-
TGTGCCAGCAGCTCACAGGGCTATGAGCAGTTCTTC
CASSSQGYEQFF
>TRBV7-2|TRBJ1-6|-|-
TGTGCCAGCAGCTTAGAACTCTCACCCCTCCACTTT
CASSLELSPLHF
>TRBV11-3|TRBJ1-2|few|-
TGTGCCAGCAGCACAGAACGATCAAACAGGGTGTTCGCAGATGGCTACACCTTC
CASSTERSNRVFADGYTF
>TRBV11-2|TRBJ1-1|-|TRBD1
TGTGCCAGCAGCTTAGATGGACAGGCGAACACTGAAGCTTTCTTT
CASSLDGQANTEAFF
>TRBV7-9|TRBJ2-2|-|TRBD2
TGTGCCAGCAGCTTAAGGCCGGGACTAGCGGGGTCCGGGGAGCTGTTTTTT
CASSLRPGLAGSGELFF
>TRBV30|TRBJ2-7|-|-
TGTGCCTGGACGGGACTCACCTACGAGCAGTACTTC
CAWTGLTYEQYF
>TRBV6-2/TRBV6-3|TRBJ2-6|-|-
TGTGCCAGCAGTTACTCCCCAGGGTCTGGGGCCAACGTCCTGACTTTC
CASSYSPGSGANVLTF
>TRBV21-1|TRBJ2-7|-|-
TGTGCCACCCTGCAAGTAAAGGGGGGGACTCGCTACGAGCAGTACTTC
CATLQVKGGTRYEQYF
>TRBV5-1|TRBJ2-5|-|-
TGCGCCAGCAGCTTCCGGGGAGAGACCCAGTACTTC
CASSFRGETQYF
>TRBV29-1|TRBJ2-3|-|TRBD2
TGCAGCGTTCAGCGGGGGGCTGATACGCAGTATTTT
CSVQRGADTQYF
>TRBV18|TRBJ1-5|once|TRBD1
TGTGCCAGCTCACCGGGGACAGTTAGCAATCAGCCCCAGCATTTT
CASSPGTVSNQPQHF
>TRBV2|TRBJ1-5|-|-
TGTGCCAGCAGTGAATGGCAGAACAATCAGCCCCAGCATTTT
CASSEWQNNQPQHF
>TRBV9|TRBJ2-5|-|TRBD1
TGTGCCAGCAGCGTAGCGGGACAGGGTGGCGGGGAGACCCAGTACTTC
CASSVAGQGGGETQYF
>TRBV5-1|TRBJ1-1|-|-
TGCGCCAGCAGCTTGCAGGGCCCAAGGGACACTGAAGCTTTCTTT
CASSLQGPRDTEAFF
>TRBV5-1|TRBJ1-2|-|-
TGCGCCAGCAGCTTGGCCGGGCCGGCTTTACGGGGCTATGGCTACACCTTC
CASSLAGPALRGYGYTF
>TRBV4-1|TRBJ2-1|-|TRBD2
TGCGCCAGCAGCCAAGGGGGACAGCTACTAGCGGGGGGCAATGAGCAGTTCTTC
CASSQGGQLLAGGNEQFF